Listed here is a single T cell receptor (beta chain). The antigen remains undetermined. The germline CDR1 and CDR2 sequences are KGHSH and LQKENI. The germline V and J ends were trimmed by 5 bases and 4 bases, with 11 bases remaining between them. The CDR3 sequence is 14 residues long. The sample belongs to a study of cytomegalovirus exposure and HLA in healthy donors. The study, taken as a whole, reports: According to a subsequent analysis, TCR clusters identified in the first cohort showed a tendency to co-occur across the approximately 110 validation repertoires.

The protocol was immunoSEQ multiplex PCR, while the TCRdb copy is restricted to in-frame clones and leaves out a portion. Here the sample spans 150,000 or so clones, around 84% being singletons. Sequencing input: PBMCs. The genes are TRBV18 and TRBJ2-2; D gene ambiguous. This sequence originates from a human donor in good health. CDR3 residues: CASSANGGTGELFF. The CDR3 DNA reads TGTGCCAGCTCAGCTAACGGCGGCACCGGGGAGCTGTTTTTT.